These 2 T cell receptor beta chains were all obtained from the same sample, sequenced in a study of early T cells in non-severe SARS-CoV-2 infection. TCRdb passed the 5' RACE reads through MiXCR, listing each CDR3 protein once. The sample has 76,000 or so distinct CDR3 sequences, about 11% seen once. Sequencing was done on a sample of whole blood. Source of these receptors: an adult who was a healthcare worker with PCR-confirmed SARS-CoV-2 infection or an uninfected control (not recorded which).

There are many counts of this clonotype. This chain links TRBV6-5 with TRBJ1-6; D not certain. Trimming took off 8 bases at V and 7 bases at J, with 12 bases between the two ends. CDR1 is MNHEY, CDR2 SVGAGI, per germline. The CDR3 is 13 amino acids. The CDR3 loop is CASWQLENSPLHF. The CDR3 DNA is TGTGCCAGCTGGCAACTGGAGAATTCACCCCTCCACTTT.

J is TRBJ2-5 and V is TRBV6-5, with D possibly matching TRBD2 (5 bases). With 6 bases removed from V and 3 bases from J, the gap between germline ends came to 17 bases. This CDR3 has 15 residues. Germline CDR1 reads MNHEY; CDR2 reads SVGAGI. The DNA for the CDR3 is TGTGCCAGCAGATCCAGCGCACTCGGGGAAGAGACCCAGTACTTC. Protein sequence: CASRSSALGEETQYF.